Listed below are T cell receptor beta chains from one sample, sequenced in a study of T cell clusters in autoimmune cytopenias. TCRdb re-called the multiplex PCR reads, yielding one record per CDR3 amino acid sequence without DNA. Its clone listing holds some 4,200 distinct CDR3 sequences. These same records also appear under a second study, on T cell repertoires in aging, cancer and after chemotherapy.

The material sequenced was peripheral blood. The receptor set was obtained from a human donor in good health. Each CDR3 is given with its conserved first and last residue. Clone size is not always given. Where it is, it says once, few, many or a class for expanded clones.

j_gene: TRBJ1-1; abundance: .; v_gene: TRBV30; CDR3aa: CAWSLGLLRGLNTEAFF
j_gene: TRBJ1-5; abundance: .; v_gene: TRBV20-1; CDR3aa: CSARPPGQSSSNQPQHF
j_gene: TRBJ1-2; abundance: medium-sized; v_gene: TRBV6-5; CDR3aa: CASSFADRRLNGYTF
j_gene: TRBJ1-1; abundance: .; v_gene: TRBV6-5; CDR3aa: CASSLTGGPAAEAFF
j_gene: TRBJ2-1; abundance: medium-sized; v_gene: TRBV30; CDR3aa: CAIMTSGRRNEQFF
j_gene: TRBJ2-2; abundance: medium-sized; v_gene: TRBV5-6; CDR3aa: CASRGQGTTGELFF
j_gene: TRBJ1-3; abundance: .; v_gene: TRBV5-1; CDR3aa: CASSTGQSGNTIYF
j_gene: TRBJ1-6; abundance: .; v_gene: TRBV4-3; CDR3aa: CASSQESNSPLHF
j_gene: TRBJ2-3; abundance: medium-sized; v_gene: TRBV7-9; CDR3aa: CASSLLDPGYF
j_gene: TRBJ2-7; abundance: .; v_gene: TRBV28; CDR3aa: CASSPPVEHEGQYF
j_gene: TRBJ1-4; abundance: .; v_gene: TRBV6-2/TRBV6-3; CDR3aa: CASSSGGGQPEKLFF
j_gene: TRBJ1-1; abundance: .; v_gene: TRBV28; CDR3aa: CASRMTVNTEAFF
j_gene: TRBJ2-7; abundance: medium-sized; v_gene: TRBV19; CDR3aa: CASRDRAEYEQYF
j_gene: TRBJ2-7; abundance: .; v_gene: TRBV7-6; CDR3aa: CASSLERTSGVYEQYF
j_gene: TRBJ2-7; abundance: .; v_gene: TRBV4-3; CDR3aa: CASSQGTSGDSYEQYF
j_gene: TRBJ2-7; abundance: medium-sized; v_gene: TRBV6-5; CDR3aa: CASRRGGQGTYEQYF
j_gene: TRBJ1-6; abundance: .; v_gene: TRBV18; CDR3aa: CASSQETGNSPLHF
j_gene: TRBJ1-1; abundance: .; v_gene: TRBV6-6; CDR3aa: CASNEGRVTEAFF
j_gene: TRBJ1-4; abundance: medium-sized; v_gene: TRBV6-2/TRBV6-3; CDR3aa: CASRRQGTTNEKLFF
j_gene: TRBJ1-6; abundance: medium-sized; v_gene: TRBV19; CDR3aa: CASSSLERSPLHF
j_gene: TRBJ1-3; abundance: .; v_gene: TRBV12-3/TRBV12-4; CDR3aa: CASSPGVGNTIYF
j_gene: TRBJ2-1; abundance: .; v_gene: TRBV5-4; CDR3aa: CASSLLGGRAFSEQFF
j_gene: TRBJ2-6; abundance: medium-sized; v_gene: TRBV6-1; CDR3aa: CASGTELSGANVLTF
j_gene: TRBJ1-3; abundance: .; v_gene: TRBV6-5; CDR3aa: CASSEDWDARNTIYF
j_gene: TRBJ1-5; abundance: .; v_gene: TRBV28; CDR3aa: CASSSLDSNQPQHF
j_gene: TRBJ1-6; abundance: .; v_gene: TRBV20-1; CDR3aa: CSALPGQSNSPLHF
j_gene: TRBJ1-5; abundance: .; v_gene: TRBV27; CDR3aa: CASSLRGQGDQPQHF
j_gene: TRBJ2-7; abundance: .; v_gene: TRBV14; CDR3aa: CASSPSPAEQYF
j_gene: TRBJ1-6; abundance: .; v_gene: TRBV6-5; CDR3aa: CASSYSSPSSYNSPLHF
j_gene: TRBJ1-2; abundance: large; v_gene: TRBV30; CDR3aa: CAWIREGAYGYTF
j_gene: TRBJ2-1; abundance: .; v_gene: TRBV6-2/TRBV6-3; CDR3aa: CASSYSGLAGGGEQFF
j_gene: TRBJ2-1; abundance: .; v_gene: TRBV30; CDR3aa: CAWSAGRDNEQFF
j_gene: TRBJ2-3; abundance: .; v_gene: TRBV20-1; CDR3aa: CSASLLAGFEADTQYF
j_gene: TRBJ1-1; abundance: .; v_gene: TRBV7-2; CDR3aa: CASSHTGLVTEAFF
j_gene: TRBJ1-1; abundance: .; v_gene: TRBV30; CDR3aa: CAWASDRLDEAFF
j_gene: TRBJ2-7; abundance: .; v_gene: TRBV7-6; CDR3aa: CASSLIAAEQYF
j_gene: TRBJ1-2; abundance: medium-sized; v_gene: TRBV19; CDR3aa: CASSMMIMNNYGYTF
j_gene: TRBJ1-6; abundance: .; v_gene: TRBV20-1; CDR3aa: CSARDSTAGDSSYNSPLHF
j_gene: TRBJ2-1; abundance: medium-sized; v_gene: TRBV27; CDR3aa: CASSFYSDYNEQFF
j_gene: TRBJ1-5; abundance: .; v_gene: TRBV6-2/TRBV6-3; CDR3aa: CASSYTLGSLDSYSNQPQHF
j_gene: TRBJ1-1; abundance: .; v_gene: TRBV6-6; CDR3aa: CASSYLNENTEAFF
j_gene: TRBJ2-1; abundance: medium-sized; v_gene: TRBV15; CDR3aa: CATGGTSSYNEQFF
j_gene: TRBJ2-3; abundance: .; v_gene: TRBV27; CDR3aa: CASSVGGPGTDTQYF
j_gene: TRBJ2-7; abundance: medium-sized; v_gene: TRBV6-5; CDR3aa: CASSVLPDYEQYF
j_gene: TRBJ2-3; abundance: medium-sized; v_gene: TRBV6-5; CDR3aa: CASSWAGGTDTQYF
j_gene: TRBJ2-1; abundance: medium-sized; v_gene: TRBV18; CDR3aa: CASSPFRVGSTYNEQFF